These 17 T cell receptor beta chains share one sample of origin, sequenced in a study of response to subunit inactivated influenza vaccine. One entry per CDR3 protein, called by TCRdb with MiXCR from the RT-PCR reads. The sample holds some 180,000 distinct CDR3 sequences, 9.2% seen once. The material was non-naive T cells sorted from PBMCs, obtained on the day of vaccination. The origin of the receptors is a man over 45 who received an inactivated influenza vaccine.

This clonotype was counted ten times or more. V usage is TRBV7-2 and J usage is TRBJ2-3; TRBD1 is a possible D gene (6 bases). Trimming removed 3 bases from V and 3 bases from J, with 7 bases in between. The CDR3 has 13 residues. Germline V gene data show CDR1 as SGHTA and CDR2 as FQGNSA. CDR3 in amino acids: CASSFQGTDTQYF. The DNA for the CDR3 is TGTGCCAGCAGCTTCCAGGGGACAGATACGCAGTATTTT.

In its sample, this clonotype was seen a few times. This chain links TRBV24-1 with TRBJ2-1, with 8 positions matching TRBD2. Germline V CDR1 and CDR2: KGHDR, SFDVKD. The CDR3 length is 15 residues. After removal of 5 bases from V and 4 bases from J, the junction contained 6 bases not matched to a gene. The CDR3 is CATSGAGGGYNEQFF. The CDR3 DNA follows: TGTGCCACCAGTGGGGCGGGAGGAGGGTACAATGAGCAGTTCTTC.

This clonotype has a count of ten or more. The chain combines TRBV28 with TRBJ2-2; 8 nucleotides align to TRBD1. The trim removed 5 bases at V and 1 base at J, leaving 6 bases unmatched. Germline CDR1 reads MDHEN; CDR2 reads SYDVKM. This CDR3 has 16 residues. The CDR3 DNA sequence: TGTGCCAGCAGTGCATTGGGACAGGTGAACACCGGGGAGCTGTTTTTT. Translation: CASSALGQVNTGELFF.

This clonotype was seen a handful of times. The chain is built from TRBV29-1 and TRBJ1-1; D uncertain. The CDR3 is 14 amino acids. CDR1 is SQVTM, CDR2 ANQGSEA, per germline. V lost 6 bases and J lost 4, with 18 bases in between. The CDR3 nucleotides read TGCAGCGTAAACGCCGGGCCCACTGGCACTGAAGCTTTCTTT. Translated: CSVNAGPTGTEAFF.

This clonotype was counted only a few times. The V call is TRBV18, the J call TRBJ2-3; D is perhaps TRBD2 (5 bases). V lost 2 bases to trimming and J lost 4 bases, with 10 bases between them. The CDR3 has 14 amino acids. Germline V CDR1 and CDR2: KGHSH, LQKENI. The CDR3 coding sequence is TGTGCCAGCTCACCAGGGCTAGCCGCAGATACGCAGTATTTT. Amino acid sequence: CASSPGLAADTQYF.

CDR3 nucleotide sequence: TGCGCCAGCAAATTGGGGGGGTACACCGGGGAGCTGTTTTTT. This codes for CASKLGGYTGELFF. V gene TRBV5-1 combines with J gene TRBJ2-2; 7 bases fit TRBD2. The V segment lost 6 bases and the J segment 3 bases; nucleotides outside the gene matches: 5. The CDR3 is made up of 14 amino acids. Germline V gene data show CDR1 as SGHRS and CDR2 as YFSETQ.

The chain joins TRBV7-2 to TRBJ2-5; 11 nucleotides line up with TRBD2. Germline CDR1 and CDR2: SGHTA and FQGNSA. V shed 5 bases and J 2 bases; nucleotides not matched to a gene: 7. The CDR3 is 16 residues long. The CDR3 protein is CASSPRGLADQETQYF. Written as DNA, the CDR3 is TGTGCCAGCAGCCCCCGGGGACTAGCGGATCAAGAGACCCAGTACTTC.

The V gene is TRBV7-2, the J gene TRBJ2-7; tentatively, D is TRBD1 (6 bases). Between the trimmed V and J ends, which lost 5 bases and 1 base, there was a span of 18 bases. The CDR3 sequence is 16 residues long. CDR1 is SGHTA and CDR2 is FQGNSA in the germline V gene. CDR3 residues: CASSPRPTGSSYEQYF. The CDR3 nucleotides are TGTGCCAGCAGCCCAAGACCTACAGGGTCTTCCTACGAGCAGTACTTC. The entire variable domain, with the rest obtained from reference TRBV7-2 and TRBJ2-7, is as follows: GAGVSQSPSNKVTEKGKDVELRCDPISGHTALYWYRQSLGQGLEFLIYFQGNSAPDKSGLPSDRFSAERTGGSVSTLTIQRTQQEDSAVYLCASSPRPTGSSYEQYFGPGTRLTVT.

The sample holds many counts of this clonotype. The chain combines TRBV5-1 with TRBJ2-3; 8 bases agree with TRBD2. Unmatched junction bases numbered 1, after V lost 0 bases and J lost 1 base. Germline V gives CDR1 SGHRS, CDR2 YFSETQ. The CDR3 extends over 15 amino acids. This CDR3 is CASSLETSGTDTQYF. The DNA for the CDR3 is TGCGCCAGCAGCTTGGAGACTAGCGGCACAGATACGCAGTATTTT.

At least ten counts were recorded for this clonotype. CDR3: CASSFAGGYGYTF. The CDR3 DNA reads as TGTGCCAGCAGCTTTGCAGGGGGCTATGGCTACACCTTC. The chain carries TRBV7-9 and TRBJ1-2, with TRBD1 matching 7 bases. CDR1 is SEHNR and CDR2 is FQNEAQ in the germline V gene (reference sequence). CDR3 length: 13 amino acids. The junction had 2 bases not matched to a gene; V was cut back by 3 bases and J by 4 bases.

This clonotype showed up just a few times. This chain joins TRBV6-2 or TRBV6-3 and TRBJ1-2; TRBD1 aligns across 7 bases. The CDR3 covers 14 residues. V lost 6 bases to trimming and J lost 6 bases; unmatched junction nucleotides: 10. CDR1 is MNHEY, CDR2 SVGEGT, per germline. In DNA form, the CDR3 reads TGTGCCAGCAGAACCTGGGCAGGGGGGCATGGCTACACCTTC. This sequence encodes CASRTWAGGHGYTF.

This clonotype was counted only a few times. V and J are TRBV7-9 and TRBJ2-1; TRBD2 matches at 7 bases. The CDR3 sequence is 15 residues long. V dropped 1 base and J dropped 7; count of bases not matched to a gene: 7. Germline CDR1 and CDR2: SEHNR and FQNEAQ (reference sequence). The CDR3 reads CASSLGIAGFNEQFF. In DNA, the CDR3 is TGTGCCAGCAGCTTAGGGATAGCGGGTTTTAATGAGCAGTTCTTC.

This clonotype was counted a few times. CDR3 bases: TGTGCCAGCGCTTATAAAACCGGGGAGCTGTTTTTT. Translated, it gives CASAYKTGELFF. The chain is built from TRBV27 and TRBJ2-2; D not certain. The CDR3 consists of 12 residues. Germline lookup yields CDR1 MNHEY and CDR2 SMNVEV (reference sequence). V lost 8 bases to trimming and J lost 5 bases, with 9 bases between them.

This clonotype showed up just a few times. The rearrangement uses TRBV20-1 and TRBJ2-2, with D uncertain. From germline, CDR1 is DFQATT and CDR2 SNEGSKA (reference sequence). The CDR3 is 13 residues long. Trimming shortened V by 6 bases and J by 5 bases, and 13 bases separated the two germline ends. The CDR3 sequence: CSARQDITGELFF. DNA for the CDR3: TGCAGTGCCCGACAAGACATAACCGGGGAGCTGTTTTTT.

This clonotype occurred many times. This sequence joins TRBV27 and TRBJ2-7; weak D call: TRBD1 (5 bases). The CDR3 has 16 amino acids. Trimming left V 8 bases short and J 5 bases short, with 25 bases between. Germline CDR1 MNHEY, CDR2 SMNVEV (reference sequence). The CDR3 protein is CASLPDPRLGVHEQYF. The CDR3 DNA reads TGTGCCAGCTTACCGGATCCGAGGCTAGGGGTGCACGAGCAGTACTTC.

This clonotype has at least ten counts. The rearrangement uses TRBV5-6 and TRBJ2-5; D unclear. V shed 4 bases and J shed 4 bases, with 20 bases lying between them. CDR1 is SGHDT, CDR2 YYEEEE, per germline. This CDR3 is built from 16 residues. CDR3 loop: CASSEFLVVGPETQYF. The CDR3 nucleotides read TGTGCCAGCAGCGAGTTTTTGGTTGTGGGTCCAGAGACCCAGTACTTC. The complete variable domain, with remaining parts taken from reference TRBV5-6 and TRBJ2-5, reads DAGVTQSPTHLIKTRGQQVTLRCSPKSGHDTVSWYQQALGQGPQFIFQYYEEEERQRGNFPDRFSGHQFPNYSSELNVNALLLGDSALYLCASSEFLVVGPETQYFGPGTRLLVL.

The J gene is TRBJ2-1, the V gene TRBV6-2 or TRBV6-3; TRBD2 might be the D (6 bases). This CDR3 region has 15 residues. V shed 8 bases and J shed 10 bases, with 24 bases lying between them. Germline V lookup: CDR1 MNHEY, CDR2 SVGEGT. DNA of the CDR3: TGTGCCAGCCGATCCGGAGGGCTTTTTGTGGGGGAGCAGTTCTTC. This codes for CASRSGGLFVGEQFF.